The 25 T cell receptor beta chains reported below all come from one sample, sequenced in a study of blood T cell repertoires in COVID-19. Sequencing used immunoSEQ multiplex PCR; TCRdb keeps in-frame clones, though not all of them. Of under 350,000 clones detected, approximately 85% appear once; the ten largest clones hold approximately 11%. Material for sequencing was peripheral blood. These receptors all stem from a woman in her 70s with acute or convalescent COVID-19.

V is TRBV6-2 or TRBV6-3 and J is TRBJ2-7; D gene uncertain. V dropped 6 bases and J dropped 7 bases, with 16 bases sitting between them. The germline V gene encodes CDR1 MNHEY and CDR2 SVGEGT. This CDR3 region has 13 residues. In DNA, the CDR3 is TGTGCCAGCAGCCGCCGACTCCCGCTGGAGCAGTACTTC. Encoded protein: CASSRRLPLEQYF.

The chain uses TRBV7-2 and TRBJ1-6; tentatively, D is TRBD1 (5 bases). From germline, CDR1 is SGHTA and CDR2 FQGNSA. Trimming took off 0 bases at V and 10 bases at J, with 16 bases between the two ends. The CDR3 is 16 residues long. CDR3 sequence: CASSLALRGNGSPLHF. The DNA of the CDR3 is TGTGCCAGCAGCTTAGCGCTACGGGGGAATGGGTCACCCCTCCACTTT.

The V and J genes are TRBV2 and TRBJ1-1, with D perhaps TRBD1 (5 bases). Germline V gives CDR1 SNHLY, CDR2 FYNNEI. Deletions cut 4 bases from V and 3 bases from J, with 18 bases between. The CDR3 runs 16 residues. CDR3 bases: TGTGCCAGCAGTGTCGGGCAGGGCCCCCCTTACACTGAAGCTTTCTTT. Protein sequence: CASSVGQGPPYTEAFF. Full variable domain (outside the CDR3, taken from reference TRBV2 and TRBJ1-1): EPEVTQTPSHQVTQMGQEVILRCVPISNHLYFYWYRQILGQKVEFLVSFYNNEISEKSEIFDDQFSVERPDGSNFTLKIRSTKLEDSAMYFCASSVGQGPPYTEAFFGQGTRLTVV.

The rearrangement joins TRBV19 to TRBJ1-5; D remains ambiguous. Trimming took off 5 bases at V and 5 bases at J, with 16 bases between the two ends. Germline V gives CDR1 LNHDA, CDR2 SQIVND (reference sequence). The CDR3 length is 15 residues. The CDR3 region has the DNA TGTGCCAGTAGTGCGACGGGTCTCCTTTATCAGCCCCAGCATTTT. It yields the protein CASSATGLLYQPQHF.

In its sample, this clone was seen a few times. The chain carries TRBV5-6 and TRBJ2-3; D is possibly TRBD1 (5 bases). Per germline, CDR1 SGHDT and CDR2 YYEEEE. This CDR3 has 15 residues. V shed 4 bases and J shed 1 base, with 13 bases lying between them. The CDR3 loop is CASSLQTDRTDTQYF. The CDR3 coding sequence is TGTGCCAGCAGCCTTCAGACAGACCGCACAGATACGCAGTATTTT.

The rearrangement uses TRBV6-1 and TRBJ2-7, with TRBD2 matching 10 bases. Germline V gives CDR1 MNHNS, CDR2 SASEGT. After removal of 4 bases from V and 2 bases from J, the junction contained 8 bases not matched to a gene. The CDR3 runs to 16 residues. The CDR3 sequence: CASSALGSGGAYEQYF. DNA of the CDR3: TGTGCCAGCAGTGCCTTGGGGAGCGGGGGGGCCTACGAGCAGTACTTC.

The chain recombines TRBV7-9 with TRBJ1-2; D is unresolved. The germline V gene has CDR1 SEHNR and CDR2 FQNEAQ (reference sequence). With 5 bases removed from V and 6 bases from J, the gap between germline ends came to 13 bases. The CDR3 covers 13 residues. The CDR3 spells CASSNSVLNGYTF. CDR3 nucleotide sequence: TGTGCCAGCAGCAACAGTGTTTTGAATGGCTACACCTTC.

The rearrangement joins TRBV10-3 to TRBJ1-5; 11 nucleotides agree with TRBD1. CDR3 length: 19 amino acids. Germline V gene lookup returns CDR1 ENHRY and CDR2 SYGVKD. With V trimmed by 10 bases and J by 7 bases, 24 bases remained unmatched. CDR3 coding DNA: TGTGCCACCTCTGGATTTCCCACCGGGACAGGGGGGCAGGAACAGCCCCAGCATTTT. It specifies CATSGFPTGTGGQEQPQHF.

The chain recombines TRBV2 with TRBJ1-1; unclear D gene. Germline V gives CDR1 SNHLY, CDR2 FYNNEI. The CDR3 is made up of 15 amino acids. Trimming removed 4 bases at V and 8 bases at J, with 20 bases between. CDR3 nucleotides: TGTGCCAGCAGTGCGGCCCCCCCGAGGCCTTGGGAAGCTTTCTTT. Amino acids: CASSAAPPRPWEAFF.

CDR3 region: CASSRAGGSNQPQHF. CDR3 sequence (DNA): TGCGCCAGCAGCCGCGCGGGGGGCAGCAATCAGCCCCAGCATTTT. The rearrangement joins TRBV5-1 to TRBJ1-5, with a tentative D call TRBD1 (6 bases). V was trimmed by 4 bases and J by 1 base, leaving 12 bases between them. Germline V lookup: CDR1 SGHRS, CDR2 YFSETQ. The CDR3 is 15 amino acids.

The chain has TRBV5-1 and TRBJ2-1, with 12 bases lining up with TRBD2. Germline CDR1 SGHRS, CDR2 YFSETQ. The V segment lost 4 bases and the J segment 2 bases; nucleotides outside the gene matches: 1. This CDR3 contains 15 residues. CDR3 in DNA: TGCGCCAGCAGCCCTAGCGGGGGGGCCTACAATGAGCAGTTCTTC. Amino acid sequence: CASSPSGGAYNEQFF.

The J gene is TRBJ1-2, the V gene TRBV5-5; D possibly corresponds to TRBD1 (5 bases). The V gene lost 0 bases and the J gene lost 3 bases, with 12 bases spanning the gap. This CDR3 comprises 15 residues. The germline gives CDR1 SGHKS, CDR2 YYEKEE (reference sequence). Written as DNA, the CDR3 is TGTGCCAGCAGCTTGGGGTCGGGGACTTACTATGGCTACACCTTC. This encodes CASSLGSGTYYGYTF.

V gene TRBV14 combines with J gene TRBJ1-2; 9 bases are shared with TRBD1. The CDR3 runs to 13 residues. Trimming at V came to 3 bases and at J to 8 bases, leaving 4 bases not matched to a gene. Germline V gene data show CDR1 as SGHDN and CDR2 as FVKESK. For the CDR3, the DNA is TGTGCCAGCAGCCACCGGACAGGGGACGGCTACACCTTC. As protein: CASSHRTGDGYTF.

This chain connects TRBV5-1 to TRBJ2-7; D is ambiguous. The CDR3 is 14 amino acids. Trimming left V 0 bases short and J 1 base short, with 8 bases between. Germline V gene sequence: CDR1 SGHRS, CDR2 YFSETQ. The CDR3 nucleotides read TGCGCCAGCAGCTTGGTCGGAGAGTCCTACGAGCAGTACTTC. Protein: CASSLVGESYEQYF.

The chain carries TRBV6-1 and TRBJ1-5, with D uncertain. The CDR3 has 16 residues. Trimming took off 4 bases at V and 2 bases at J, with 15 bases between the two ends. Germline V gene data show CDR1 as MNHNS and CDR2 as SASEGT. CDR3 nucleotide sequence: TGTGCCAGCAGTGTATTATTATTGGGAGGCAATCAGCCCCAGCATTTT. Translating it yields CASSVLLLGGNQPQHF.

The chain links TRBV7-3 to TRBJ2-1, with D possibly TRBD2 on 7 matching bases. The germline V and J ends were trimmed by 5 bases and 5 bases, with 22 bases remaining between them. CDR3 length: 17 residues. Germline-derived CDR1 and CDR2 are SGHTA and FQGTGA. The CDR3 nucleotides read TGTGCCAGCAGCCAAGTCCCTCGGGGGGCTGAAAACAATGAGCAGTTCTTC. It translates to CASSQVPRGAENNEQFF.

CDR3 DNA sequence: TGTGCCACCAGTGATCGAGGACAGGGGGCTAATGAAAAACTGTTTTTT. This translates into CATSDRGQGANEKLFF. The V call is TRBV24-1, the J call TRBJ1-4, with 10 bases matching TRBD1. The germline V gene encodes CDR1 KGHDR and CDR2 SFDVKD. V was clipped by 3 bases and J by 3 bases; unmatched bases: 3. The CDR3 length is 16 residues.

The chain joins TRBV11-2 to TRBJ1-2, with a possible D match to TRBD1 (6 bases). The CDR3 spans 17 residues. With 0 bases removed from V and 2 bases from J, the gap between germline ends came to 16 bases. Germline CDR1 SGHAT, CDR2 FQNNGV. CDR3 amino acids: CASSLDLGAMINYGYTF. In nucleotides, the CDR3 is TGTGCCAGCAGCTTAGATCTGGGGGCGATGATCAACTATGGCTACACCTTC.

The V and J genes are TRBV5-1 and TRBJ1-2, with 9 nucleotides matching TRBD1. This CDR3 spans 14 amino acids. In germline, CDR1 is SGHRS, CDR2 YFSETQ. V shed 4 bases, J shed 8 bases, and the junction held 9 bases outside the gene matches. CDR3 nucleotide sequence: TGCGCCAGCAGCGGCCCCGGGACAGGGTCGGGCTACACCTTC. This encodes CASSGPGTGSGYTF.

The chain combines TRBV6-2 or TRBV6-3 with TRBJ2-1; D remains unclear. Trimming took off 0 bases at V and 8 bases at J, with 14 bases between the two ends. The germline V gene has CDR1 MNHEY and CDR2 SVGEGT. The CDR3 runs 15 residues. The CDR3 region is CASSYSGSKAYEQFF. CDR3 nucleotide sequence: TGTGCCAGCAGTTACTCGGGCTCCAAGGCCTATGAGCAGTTCTTC.

The gene calls are TRBV27 and TRBJ2-5; 10 bases map to TRBD1. This CDR3 spans 16 amino acids. Germline values: CDR1 MNHEY, CDR2 SMNVEV (reference sequence). V shed 1 base and J 7 bases; nucleotides not matched to a gene: 9. Written as DNA, the CDR3 is TGTGCCAGCAGTTTATGGAAGACAGGGGGCATTGGGACCCAGTACTTC. This encodes CASSLWKTGGIGTQYF.

The rearrangement joins TRBV7-9 to TRBJ1-3, with D possibly TRBD1 on 6 matching bases. Germline CDR1 and CDR2: SEHNR and FQNEAQ (reference sequence). The V gene lost 5 bases and the J gene lost 4 bases, with 12 bases spanning the gap. The CDR3 has 14 amino acids. CDR3 bases: TGTGCCAGCAGCACCGGGACACCCGGAAACACCATATATTTT. Residues: CASSTGTPGNTIYF.

This chain joins TRBV19 and TRBJ2-1; 8 bases align to TRBD2. The length of the CDR3 is 14 residues. J lost 8 bases, V lost 6 bases, and 9 bases had no gene match. Germline CDR1 LNHDA, CDR2 SQIVND (reference sequence). The CDR3 DNA reads TGTGCCAGTAGCAATACCGGACTAGCCGATGAGCAGTTCTTC. As protein: CASSNTGLADEQFF.

In regard to this clone: Distinct nucleotide sequences in the sample also encode this CDR3. V and J are TRBV18 and TRBJ1-5, with no clear D. From germline, CDR1 is KGHSH and CDR2 LQKENI. The germline V and J ends were trimmed by 2 bases and 4 bases, with 12 bases remaining between them. The CDR3 length is 15 residues. The DNA for the CDR3 is TGTGCCAGCTCACCAGGGCAGCCCTCTAATCAGCCCCAGCATTTT. Translated, it gives CASSPGQPSNQPQHF.

This rearrangement joins TRBV11-2 to TRBJ1-1; no reliable D call. Trimming pared 3 bases from V and 2 bases from J, leaving 22 bases between. The CDR3 is made up of 18 amino acids. Germline loops: CDR1 SGHAT, CDR2 FQNNGV. Here the CDR3 reads CASSLIRRGGSRNTEAFF. CDR3 bases: TGTGCCAGCAGCTTGATCCGGCGTGGCGGGAGCCGTAACACTGAAGCTTTCTTT.